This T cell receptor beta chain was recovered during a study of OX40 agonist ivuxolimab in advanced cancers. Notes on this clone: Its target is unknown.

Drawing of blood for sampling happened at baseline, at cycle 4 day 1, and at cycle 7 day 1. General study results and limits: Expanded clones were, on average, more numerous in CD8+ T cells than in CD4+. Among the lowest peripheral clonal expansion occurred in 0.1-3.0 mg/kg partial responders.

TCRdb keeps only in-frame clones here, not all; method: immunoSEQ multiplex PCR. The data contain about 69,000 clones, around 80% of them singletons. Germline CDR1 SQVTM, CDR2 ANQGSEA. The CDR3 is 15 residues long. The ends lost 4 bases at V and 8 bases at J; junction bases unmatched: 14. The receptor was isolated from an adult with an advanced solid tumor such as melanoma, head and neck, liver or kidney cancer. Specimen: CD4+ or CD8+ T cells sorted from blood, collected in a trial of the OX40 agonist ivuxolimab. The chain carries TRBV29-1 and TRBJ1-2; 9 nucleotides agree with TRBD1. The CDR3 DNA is TGCAGCGTTGGCCCCCACCTCCGACAGGGGGAAGGCTACACCTTC. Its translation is CSVGPHLRQGEGYTF.